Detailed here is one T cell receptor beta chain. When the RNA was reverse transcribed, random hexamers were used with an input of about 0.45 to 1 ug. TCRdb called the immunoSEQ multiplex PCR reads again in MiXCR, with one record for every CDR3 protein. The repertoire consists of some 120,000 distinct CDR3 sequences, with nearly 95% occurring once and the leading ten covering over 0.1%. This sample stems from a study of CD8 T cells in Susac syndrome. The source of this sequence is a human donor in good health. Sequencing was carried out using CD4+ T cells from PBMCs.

CDR3 sequence: CASSASSSQYF. CDR3 sequence (DNA): TGCGCCAGCAGTGCTTCTTCGTCCCAGTACTTC. The chain is built from TRBV10-2 and TRBJ2-7; D remains ambiguous. Per the germline V gene, CDR1 is WSHSY and CDR2 is SAAADI. V dropped 4 bases and J dropped 10 bases, with 11 bases sitting between them. This CDR3 spans 11 amino acids.